The TCR beta chain under discussion was sequenced for a study of cytomegalovirus exposure and HLA in healthy donors. This clone was found a few times. Its target is unknown. The study ran its PCR with 60 Vbeta and 13 Jbeta primers. This table comes from immunoSEQ multiplex PCR, and its TCRdb copy is limited to in-frame clones, with some not included. The table lists under 200,000 clones, approximately 84% of them singletons. General study results and limits: It was only CMV serostatus that was available as immune exposure information. As was reported, the HLA-A and HLA-B alleles of most subjects were accurately predicted from TCR beta sequences.

The CDR3 has 16 amino acids. V lost 2 bases and J 5 bases, leaving 18 bases between the germline ends. Germline loops: CDR1 MDHEN, CDR2 SYDVKM. Sequencing was performed on PBMCs. J is TRBJ1-2 and V is TRBV28; D call uncertain. This receptor was obtained from a man in his forties or fifties in good health and CMV-seropositive. The CDR3 DNA follows: TGTGCCAGCAGTTTAAGCCACGACGGGGTAGGGTATGGCTACACCTTC. This encodes CASSLSHDGVGYGYTF.